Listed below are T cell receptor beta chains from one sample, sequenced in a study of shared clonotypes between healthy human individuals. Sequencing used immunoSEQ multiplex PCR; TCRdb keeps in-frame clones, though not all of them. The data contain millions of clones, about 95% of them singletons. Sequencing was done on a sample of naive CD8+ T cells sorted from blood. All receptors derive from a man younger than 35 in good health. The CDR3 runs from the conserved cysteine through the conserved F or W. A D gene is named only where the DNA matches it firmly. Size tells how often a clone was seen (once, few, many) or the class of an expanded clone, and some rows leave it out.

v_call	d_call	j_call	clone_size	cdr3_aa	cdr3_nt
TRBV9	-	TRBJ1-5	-	CASSGDAEAQHF	TGTGCCAGCAGCGGGGACGCTGAGGCCCAGCATTTT
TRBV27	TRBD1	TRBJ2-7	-	CASSPSQGAFSYEQYF	TGTGCCAGCAGTCCTTCTCAGGGGGCCTTCTCCTACGAGCAGTACTTC
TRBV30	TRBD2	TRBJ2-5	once	CAWASSGGAGETQYF	TGTGCCTGGGCATCAAGCGGGGGGGCGGGAGAGACCCAGTACTTC
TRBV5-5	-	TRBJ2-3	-	CASSLVGTDTQYF	TGTGCCAGCAGCTTGGTGGGCACAGATACGCAGTATTTT
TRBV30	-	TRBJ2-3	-	CAWSGLGGSTDTQYF	TGTGCCTGGAGCGGCCTTGGCGGTAGCACAGATACGCAGTATTTT
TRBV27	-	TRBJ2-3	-	CASSSFPWPSTDTQYF	TGTGCCAGCAGTTCGTTTCCTTGGCCTAGCACAGATACGCAGTATTTT
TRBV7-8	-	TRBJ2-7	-	CASSSRTSMSSYEQYF	TGTGCCAGCAGCTCCCGGACCTCGATGAGCTCCTACGAGCAGTACTTC
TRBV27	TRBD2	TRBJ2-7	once	CASSASGGVVSYEQYF	TGTGCCAGCAGCGCCTCCGGGGGGGTTGTGTCCTACGAGCAGTACTTC
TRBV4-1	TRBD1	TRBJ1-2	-	CASSQDGLPGGGFGYTF	TGCGCCAGCAGCCAAGATGGGTTGCCAGGGGGTGGGTTTGGCTACACCTTC
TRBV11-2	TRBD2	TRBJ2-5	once	CASSFNGRPQETQYF	TGTGCCAGCAGCTTCAACGGGAGGCCCCAAGAGACCCAGTACTTC
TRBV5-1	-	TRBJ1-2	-	CASSLAGGTGGYTF	TGCGCCAGCAGCTTGGCCGGGGGAACGGGCGGCTACACCTTC
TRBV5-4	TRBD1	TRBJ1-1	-	CASSHGDRGNTEAFF	TGTGCCAGCAGCCACGGGGACAGGGGGAACACTGAAGCTTTCTTT
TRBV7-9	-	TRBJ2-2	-	CASSPWETSLTGELFF	TGTGCCAGCAGCCCCTGGGAGACCTCTCTCACCGGGGAGCTGTTTTTT
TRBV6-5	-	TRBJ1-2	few	CASSKGDGYTF	TGTGCCAGCAGTAAGGGGGATGGCTACACCTTC
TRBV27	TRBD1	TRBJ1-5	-	CASSSYPYDRGNNQPQHF	TGTGCCAGCAGTTCTTATCCCTACGACAGGGGGAATAATCAGCCCCAGCATTTT
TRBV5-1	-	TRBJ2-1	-	CASSLGFISSYNEQFF	TGCGCCAGCAGCTTGGGGTTTATTAGCTCCTACAATGAGCAGTTCTTC
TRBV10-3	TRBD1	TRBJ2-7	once	CAISGSGTDEQYF	TGTGCCATCAGTGGGTCCGGGACAGACGAGCAGTACTTC
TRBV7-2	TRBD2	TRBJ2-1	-	CASTSTPGLGFGEQFF	TGTGCCAGCACCTCAACTCCGGGACTAGGGTTCGGGGAGCAGTTCTTC
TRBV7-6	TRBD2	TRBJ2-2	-	CASSFFLAGDTGELFF	TGTGCCAGCAGCTTTTTCCTAGCGGGAGACACCGGGGAGCTGTTTTTT
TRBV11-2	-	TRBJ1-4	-	CASSLGKGVGEKLFF	TGTGCCAGCAGCTTAGGAAAGGGGGTTGGGGAAAAACTGTTTTTT
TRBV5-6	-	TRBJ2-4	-	CASSSDGMEAKNIQYF	TGTGCCAGCAGCTCGGACGGCATGGAAGCCAAAAACATTCAGTACTTC
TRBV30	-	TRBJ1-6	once	CAWSIGAPRYNSPLHF	TGTGCCTGGAGTATTGGAGCGCCAAGGTATAATTCACCCCTCCACTTT
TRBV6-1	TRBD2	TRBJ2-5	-	CASRRTRLQETQYF	TGTGCCAGCAGAAGGACTAGACTCCAAGAGACCCAGTACTTC
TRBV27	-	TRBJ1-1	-	CASSPRGNTEAFF	TGTGCCAGCAGTCCGAGGGGGAACACTGAAGCTTTCTTT
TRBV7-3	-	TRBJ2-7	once	CASSLMKGSEQYF	TGTGCCAGCAGCTTAATGAAAGGGTCCGAGCAGTACTTC
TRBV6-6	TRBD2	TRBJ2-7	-	CASSPTSGTSYEQYF	TGTGCCAGCAGTCCAACTAGCGGGACCTCCTACGAGCAGTACTTC
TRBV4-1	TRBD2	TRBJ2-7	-	CASSQDTASGSTYEQYF	TGCGCCAGCAGCCAAGATACCGCTAGCGGGAGCACCTACGAGCAGTACTTC
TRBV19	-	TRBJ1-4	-	CASSRPRGQMGGKLFF	TGTGCCAGTAGCCGACCCCGTGGCCAGATGGGCGGAAAACTGTTTTTT
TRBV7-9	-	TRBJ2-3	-	CASSLAQGIDTQYF	TGTGCCAGCAGCTTAGCCCAGGGAATAGATACGCAGTATTTT
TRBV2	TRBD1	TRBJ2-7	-	CASSGTGYNEQYF	TGTGCCAGCAGTGGGACAGGGTATAACGAGCAGTACTTC
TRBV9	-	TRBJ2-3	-	CASSVAGSTDTQYF	TGTGCCAGCAGCGTAGCGGGCTCCACAGATACGCAGTATTTT
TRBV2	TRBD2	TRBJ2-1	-	CATGTSAYNEQFF	TGTGCCACCGGGACTAGCGCGTACAATGAGCAGTTCTTC
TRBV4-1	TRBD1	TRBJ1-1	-	CASSPRGGGNTEAFF	TGCGCCAGCAGCCCCAGGGGGGGAGGGAACACTGAAGCTTTCTTT
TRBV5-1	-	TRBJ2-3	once	CASSHESTDTQYF	TGCGCCAGCAGCCACGAGAGCACAGATACGCAGTATTTT
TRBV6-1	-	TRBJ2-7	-	CASSEVFGAEYYEQYF	TGTGCCAGCAGTGAAGTTTTTGGGGCGGAATACTACGAGCAGTACTTC
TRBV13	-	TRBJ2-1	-	CASSFISNEQFF	TGTGCCAGCAGCTTTATCTCCAATGAGCAGTTCTTC
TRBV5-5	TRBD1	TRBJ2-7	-	CASSLTAGGSYEQYF	TGTGCCAGCAGCTTGACGGCAGGGGGCTCCTACGAGCAGTACTTC
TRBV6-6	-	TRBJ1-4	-	CASSLIPATNEKLFF	TGTGCCAGCAGCCTAATACCTGCAACTAATGAAAAACTGTTTTTT
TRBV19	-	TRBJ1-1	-	CASTTGNTEAFF	TGTGCCAGTACGACGGGGAACACTGAAGCTTTCTTT
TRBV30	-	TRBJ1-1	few	CAWSVLGTEAFF	TGTGCCTGGAGTGTCTTGGGCACTGAAGCTTTCTTT
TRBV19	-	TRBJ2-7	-	CASSIFGDTYEQYF	TGTGCCAGTAGTATATTCGGCGACACCTACGAGCAGTACTTC
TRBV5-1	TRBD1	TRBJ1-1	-	CASSPDRGRLRTEAFF	TGCGCCAGCAGCCCCGACAGGGGGCGGCTGAGAACTGAAGCTTTCTTT
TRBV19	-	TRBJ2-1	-	CASTTAATSYNEQFF	TGTGCCAGTACCACAGCAGCCACGTCCTACAATGAGCAGTTCTTC
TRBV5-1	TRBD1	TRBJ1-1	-	CASSRTGYAEAFF	TGCGCCAGCAGCAGGACAGGGTACGCTGAAGCTTTCTTT
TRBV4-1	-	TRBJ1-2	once	CASSQGQSENTF	TGCGCCAGCAGCCAAGGGCAGTCTGAAAACACCTTC
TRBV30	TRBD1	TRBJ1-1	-	CAWAGQDPEAFF	TGTGCCTGGGCCGGACAGGACCCTGAAGCTTTCTTT
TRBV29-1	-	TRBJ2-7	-	CSADGTLNGEQYF	TGCAGCGCCGACGGAACCCTTAACGGCGAGCAGTACTTC
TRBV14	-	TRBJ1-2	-	CASSQGTAANYGYTF	TGTGCCAGCAGCCAGGGGACCGCAGCTAACTATGGCTACACCTTC
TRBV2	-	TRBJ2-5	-	CASSDLSRYEKETQYF	TGTGCCAGCAGTGACTTGTCGCGGTATGAAAAAGAGACCCAGTACTTC
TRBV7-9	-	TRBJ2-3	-	CARSGAASASTDTQYF	TGTGCCAGGTCGGGGGCCGCCTCCGCTAGCACAGATACGCAGTATTTT
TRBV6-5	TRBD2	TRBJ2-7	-	CASSYGGRAGDEQYF	TGTGCCAGCAGTTACGGCGGGAGGGCCGGCGACGAGCAGTACTTC